A selection of T cell receptor beta chains follows, all from one sample in a study of blood T cells in healthy people across ages. TCRdb re-called the 5' RACE reads through MiXCR, storing one row per CDR3 protein. This sample carries about 620,000 distinct CDR3 sequences, approximately 52% of them seen once, and the ten largest clones take about 13%. The sequenced material came from blood. The source of these receptors is a woman over 75 in good health. Both conserved end residues are part of each CDR3. Fields, in order: J gene, clone size, D gene, V gene, CDR3 DNA, CDR3 protein. D genes are given only for firm matches. Rows may omit the clone size; those that give it use once, few, many or a size class.

J gene: TRBJ2-7; clone size: few; D gene: -; V gene: TRBV20-1; CDR3 DNA: TGCAGTGCTGGTAACTACGAGCAGTACTTC; CDR3 protein: CSAGNYEQYF
J gene: TRBJ2-2; clone size: -; D gene: TRBD2; V gene: TRBV11-2; CDR3 DNA: TGTGCCAGCAGCCCCCGACTAGCGGGGGCGAACACCGGGGAGCTGTTTTTT; CDR3 protein: CASSPRLAGANTGELFF
J gene: TRBJ2-7; clone size: many; D gene: -; V gene: TRBV10-3; CDR3 DNA: TGTGCCATCAGTGAGTCGGTAATATGGGTCCACGAGCAGTACTTC; CDR3 protein: CAISESVIWVHEQYF
J gene: TRBJ1-1; clone size: many; D gene: -; V gene: TRBV6-4; CDR3 DNA: TGTGCCAGCAGTGACTCGAACAGGGTTGGTACTGAAGCTTTCTTT; CDR3 protein: CASSDSNRVGTEAFF
J gene: TRBJ2-7; clone size: -; D gene: -; V gene: TRBV12-5; CDR3 DNA: TGTGCTAGTGGTTTGGGTACGAGGACCTCGGCTGCGTACGAGCAGTACTTC; CDR3 protein: CASGLGTRTSAAYEQYF
J gene: TRBJ2-1; clone size: -; D gene: TRBD2; V gene: TRBV2; CDR3 DNA: TGTGCCAGCACCTCAAACAGGCGGGGGGGACACAATGAGCAGTTCTTC; CDR3 protein: CASTSNRRGGHNEQFF
J gene: TRBJ2-1; clone size: -; D gene: -; V gene: TRBV2; CDR3 DNA: TGTGCCAGCAGTGTGGCTAACATTGGGGGTCTGTTCTTC; CDR3 protein: CASSVANIGGLFF
J gene: TRBJ2-5; clone size: many; D gene: -; V gene: TRBV20-1; CDR3 DNA: TGCAGTGTTCGGACCGGGACCAAGGAGACCCAGTACTTC; CDR3 protein: CSVRTGTKETQYF
J gene: TRBJ2-5; clone size: many; D gene: -; V gene: TRBV10-3; CDR3 DNA: TGTGCCATCAGTGAGTCTGGAGCAGGAGAAGAGACCCAGTACTTC; CDR3 protein: CAISESGAGEETQYF
J gene: TRBJ2-2; clone size: -; D gene: -; V gene: TRBV7-2; CDR3 DNA: TGTGCCAGCATCAGGGGGGTGAACACCGGGGAGCTGTTTTTT; CDR3 protein: CASIRGVNTGELFF
J gene: TRBJ1-5; clone size: -; D gene: -; V gene: TRBV15; CDR3 DNA: TGTGCCACCAGCACCCAGAATCAGCCCCAGCATTTT; CDR3 protein: CATSTQNQPQHF
J gene: TRBJ1-6; clone size: few; D gene: -; V gene: TRBV28; CDR3 DNA: TGTGCCAGCAGCTCCCCTGAACCTTCACCCCTCCACTTT; CDR3 protein: CASSSPEPSPLHF
J gene: TRBJ1-5; clone size: few; D gene: -; V gene: TRBV12-3/TRBV12-4; CDR3 DNA: TGTGCCAGCATCCAGGGTTACAATCAGCCCCAGCATTTT; CDR3 protein: CASIQGYNQPQHF
J gene: TRBJ1-1; clone size: -; D gene: -; V gene: TRBV15; CDR3 DNA: TGTGCCACCAGCAGAGACACTGAAGCTTTCTTT; CDR3 protein: CATSRDTEAFF
J gene: TRBJ2-7; clone size: -; D gene: -; V gene: TRBV7-2; CDR3 DNA: TGTGCCAGCAGCTTAGCGGTGTCGAGCTCCTACGAGCAGTACTTC; CDR3 protein: CASSLAVSSSYEQYF
J gene: TRBJ1-2; clone size: few; D gene: -; V gene: TRBV7-2; CDR3 DNA: TGTGCCAGCAGCATGATAATAGGGGAGGCGGGCGGCTACACCTTC; CDR3 protein: CASSMIIGEAGGYTF
J gene: TRBJ2-1; clone size: few; D gene: -; V gene: TRBV5-1; CDR3 DNA: TGCGCCAGCAGCTTGGCTGGGGAAGCCCTATACAATGAGCAGTTCTTC; CDR3 protein: CASSLAGEALYNEQFF
J gene: TRBJ1-4; clone size: -; D gene: -; V gene: TRBV4-2; CDR3 DNA: TGTGCCAGCAGCCAAGAAGACCGTGATGGCCCGGGACTGTTTTTT; CDR3 protein: CASSQEDRDGPGLFF
J gene: TRBJ2-7; clone size: -; D gene: TRBD1; V gene: TRBV12-3/TRBV12-4; CDR3 DNA: TGTGCCAGCAGTTTAATAACAGGGGCCTTATACGAGCAGTACTTC; CDR3 protein: CASSLITGALYEQYF
J gene: TRBJ2-5; clone size: -; D gene: -; V gene: TRBV20-1; CDR3 DNA: TGCAGTACTAGGCCCCTAGCGTATCAAGAGACCCAGTACTTC; CDR3 protein: CSTRPLAYQETQYF
J gene: TRBJ2-7; clone size: many; D gene: -; V gene: TRBV6-5; CDR3 DNA: TGTGCCAGCAGTCCCGGACAGTTCAACGAGCAGTACTTC; CDR3 protein: CASSPGQFNEQYF
J gene: TRBJ2-1; clone size: few; D gene: -; V gene: TRBV5-1; CDR3 DNA: TGCGCCAGCAGCTTGGACGGGAGTTGGTCGAATGAGCAGTTCTTC; CDR3 protein: CASSLDGSWSNEQFF
J gene: TRBJ2-5; clone size: -; D gene: -; V gene: TRBV5-1; CDR3 DNA: TGCGCCAGCAGCCCGCTAGTTTCTTTTCGCAATGAGCAGTACTTC; CDR3 protein: CASSPLVSFRNEQYF
J gene: TRBJ2-1; clone size: -; D gene: TRBD1; V gene: TRBV12-3/TRBV12-4; CDR3 DNA: TGTGCCAGCAGTCGGGACAGGGCTATGAGCTCCTACAATGAGCAGTTCTTC; CDR3 protein: CASSRDRAMSSYNEQFF
J gene: TRBJ1-1; clone size: -; D gene: -; V gene: TRBV7-2; CDR3 DNA: TGTGCCAGCAGCTTAACCTCAGGGATGGGACCTGAAGCTTTCTTT; CDR3 protein: CASSLTSGMGPEAFF
J gene: TRBJ2-1; clone size: -; D gene: TRBD2; V gene: TRBV9; CDR3 DNA: TGTGCCAGCAGCGCCTCTACTAGCGGGGTTTACAATGAGCAGTTCTTC; CDR3 protein: CASSASTSGVYNEQFF
J gene: TRBJ2-3; clone size: -; D gene: -; V gene: TRBV12-3/TRBV12-4; CDR3 DNA: TGTGCCAGCAGCACCCATCTTTGGGTCCGGGGCACAGATACGCAGTATTTT; CDR3 protein: CASSTHLWVRGTDTQYF
J gene: TRBJ2-1; clone size: many; D gene: TRBD2; V gene: TRBV5-1; CDR3 DNA: TGCGCCAGCAGCTCTGGCCCAGCGGGGGGATACAATGAGCAGTTCTTC; CDR3 protein: CASSSGPAGGYNEQFF
J gene: TRBJ2-3; clone size: -; D gene: -; V gene: TRBV4-1; CDR3 DNA: TGCGCCAGCAGCCCCTTGGCGCGGGGATACGCGTATTTT; CDR3 protein: CASSPLARGYAYF
J gene: TRBJ2-1; clone size: -; D gene: -; V gene: TRBV5-1; CDR3 DNA: TGCGCCAGCAGCGGTACAGAGTACAATGAGCAGTTCTTC; CDR3 protein: CASSGTEYNEQFF
J gene: TRBJ2-1; clone size: -; D gene: -; V gene: TRBV27; CDR3 DNA: TGTGCCAGCAGTCTCCGCAGTAATCACAATGAGCAGTTCTTC; CDR3 protein: CASSLRSNHNEQFF
J gene: TRBJ2-1; clone size: -; D gene: -; V gene: TRBV18; CDR3 DNA: TGTGCCAGCTCACCTGGAGGTGGGGTTGGGGCTACTGAGCAGTTCTTC; CDR3 protein: CASSPGGGVGATEQFF
J gene: TRBJ2-3; clone size: -; D gene: TRBD2; V gene: TRBV9; CDR3 DNA: TGTGCCAGCAGCGCAGATCGGACTAGCGGGGACACAGATACGCAGTATTTT; CDR3 protein: CASSADRTSGDTDTQYF
J gene: TRBJ1-6; clone size: many; D gene: -; V gene: TRBV7-3; CDR3 DNA: TGTGCCAGCAGCCAGGACGGACCTAATTCACCCCTCCACTTT; CDR3 protein: CASSQDGPNSPLHF
J gene: TRBJ1-5; clone size: -; D gene: -; V gene: TRBV20-1; CDR3 DNA: TGCAGTGCTAGAGAATCTGATCAGCCCCAGCATTTT; CDR3 protein: CSARESDQPQHF
J gene: TRBJ1-1; clone size: -; D gene: -; V gene: TRBV29-1; CDR3 DNA: TGCAGCGTAGACCGGGCAGGGAGTAACACTGAAGCTTTCTTT; CDR3 protein: CSVDRAGSNTEAFF
J gene: TRBJ2-3; clone size: -; D gene: -; V gene: TRBV12-3/TRBV12-4; CDR3 DNA: TGTGCCAACAGTTCCCCCACTGGGGCCACAGATACGCAGTGTTTT; CDR3 protein: CANSSPTGATDTQCF
J gene: TRBJ2-1; clone size: -; D gene: -; V gene: TRBV4-1; CDR3 DNA: TGCGCCAGCAGCCAAGAGACGTCTGCGACGGAGCAGTTCTTC; CDR3 protein: CASSQETSATEQFF
J gene: TRBJ1-5; clone size: many; D gene: TRBD1; V gene: TRBV12-3/TRBV12-4; CDR3 DNA: TGTGCCAGCCGGACAGGGGGCCTCAGCAATCAGCCCCAGCATTTT; CDR3 protein: CASRTGGLSNQPQHF
J gene: TRBJ2-1; clone size: few; D gene: TRBD2; V gene: TRBV4-1; CDR3 DNA: TGCGCCAGTACCCTACTAGCGGGGGGGTACTACAATGAGCAGTTCTTC; CDR3 protein: CASTLLAGGYYNEQFF
J gene: TRBJ2-7; clone size: many; D gene: -; V gene: TRBV20-1; CDR3 DNA: TGCAGTGCTAAGGTGACTCAGAACTACGAGCAGTACTTC; CDR3 protein: CSAKVTQNYEQYF
J gene: TRBJ2-3; clone size: few; D gene: -; V gene: TRBV15; CDR3 DNA: TGTGCCACCAGCAGTGGCCAGATCACAGATACGCAGTATTTT; CDR3 protein: CATSSGQITDTQYF
J gene: TRBJ1-5; clone size: -; D gene: -; V gene: TRBV10-3; CDR3 DNA: TGTGCCACCAGACAGACTGAGGATCAGCCCCAGCATTTT; CDR3 protein: CATRQTEDQPQHF
J gene: TRBJ1-2; clone size: -; D gene: -; V gene: TRBV6-4; CDR3 DNA: TGTGCCAGCAGTGCGGGCGGGAAAGGTGGCTACACCTTC; CDR3 protein: CASSAGGKGGYTF
J gene: TRBJ1-2; clone size: -; D gene: -; V gene: TRBV10-3; CDR3 DNA: TGTGCCATCAGTGAGCCCAGCCGAGATGACTACACCTTC; CDR3 protein: CAISEPSRDDYTF
J gene: TRBJ2-2; clone size: -; D gene: -; V gene: TRBV7-3; CDR3 DNA: TGTGCCAACAGCTTAACCACGACAGGTGTCGGGGAGCTGTTTTTT; CDR3 protein: CANSLTTTGVGELFF
J gene: TRBJ1-6; clone size: few; D gene: -; V gene: TRBV7-3; CDR3 DNA: TGTGCCAGCAGCTTTCAGGGAGGCTCACCCCTCCACTTT; CDR3 protein: CASSFQGGSPLHF
J gene: TRBJ2-1; clone size: -; D gene: TRBD1; V gene: TRBV29-1; CDR3 DNA: TGCAGCGTTTATGACAGGGTTCGGGGTGAGCAGTTCTTC; CDR3 protein: CSVYDRVRGEQFF
J gene: TRBJ2-7; clone size: -; D gene: -; V gene: TRBV20-1; CDR3 DNA: TGCAGTGCTAGAGATCGCAGAATCTACGAGCAGTACTTC; CDR3 protein: CSARDRRIYEQYF
J gene: TRBJ2-1; clone size: many; D gene: -; V gene: TRBV20-1; CDR3 DNA: TGCAGTGCTAGAGATGGAGGGAGGAGCTCCTACAATGAGCAGTTCTTC; CDR3 protein: CSARDGGRSSYNEQFF
J gene: TRBJ2-7; clone size: many; D gene: -; V gene: TRBV12-3/TRBV12-4; CDR3 DNA: TGTGCCAGCAGTTTTCGGCAGTCTCCCTACGAGCAGTACTTC; CDR3 protein: CASSFRQSPYEQYF
J gene: TRBJ2-3; clone size: -; D gene: -; V gene: TRBV10-3; CDR3 DNA: TGTGCCATCCAATTCGGGCGGGATGGGACAGATACGCAGTATTTT; CDR3 protein: CAIQFGRDGTDTQYF
J gene: TRBJ2-1; clone size: many; D gene: -; V gene: TRBV2; CDR3 DNA: TGTGCCAGCAAGGGGTTGGACAATGAGCAGTTCTTC; CDR3 protein: CASKGLDNEQFF
J gene: TRBJ2-3; clone size: -; D gene: -; V gene: TRBV5-1; CDR3 DNA: TGCGCCACTCAGGACACCCGAGGCGCAGATACGCAGTATTTT; CDR3 protein: CATQDTRGADTQYF